The source of this T cell receptor (beta chain) is a study of blood T cell repertoires in COVID-19. Across the study: The origin of the acute and convalescent COVID-19 samples was the United States, Italy and Spain. T cells, B-cell-depleted T cells, or PBMCs supplied cDNA or gDNA.

CDR3 length equals 15 residues. V was shortened by 4 bases and J by 0 bases, with 13 bases between the two germline ends. Germline values: CDR1 SGDLS, CDR2 YYNGEE. In the original processing: It was from reference gene primer amplification that nucleated cell counts were estimated. The protocol was immunoSEQ multiplex PCR, while the TCRdb copy is restricted to in-frame clones and leaves out a portion. That table supplies the V and J calls and clone size; D and trimming were determined from the DNA. The sample contains 150,000 to 200,000 clones, around 93% of which appear only once. During active infection, Seattle patients enrolled and were then monitored through disease.

The specimen was peripheral blood. The TCR originated in a young man with COVID-19, enrolled during active disease. The gene calls are TRBV9 and TRBJ1-2; no reliable D call. CDR3 sequence: CASSPLETANYGYTF. In DNA, the CDR3 is TGTGCCAGCAGCCCTCTGGAGACTGCTAACTATGGCTACACCTTC.